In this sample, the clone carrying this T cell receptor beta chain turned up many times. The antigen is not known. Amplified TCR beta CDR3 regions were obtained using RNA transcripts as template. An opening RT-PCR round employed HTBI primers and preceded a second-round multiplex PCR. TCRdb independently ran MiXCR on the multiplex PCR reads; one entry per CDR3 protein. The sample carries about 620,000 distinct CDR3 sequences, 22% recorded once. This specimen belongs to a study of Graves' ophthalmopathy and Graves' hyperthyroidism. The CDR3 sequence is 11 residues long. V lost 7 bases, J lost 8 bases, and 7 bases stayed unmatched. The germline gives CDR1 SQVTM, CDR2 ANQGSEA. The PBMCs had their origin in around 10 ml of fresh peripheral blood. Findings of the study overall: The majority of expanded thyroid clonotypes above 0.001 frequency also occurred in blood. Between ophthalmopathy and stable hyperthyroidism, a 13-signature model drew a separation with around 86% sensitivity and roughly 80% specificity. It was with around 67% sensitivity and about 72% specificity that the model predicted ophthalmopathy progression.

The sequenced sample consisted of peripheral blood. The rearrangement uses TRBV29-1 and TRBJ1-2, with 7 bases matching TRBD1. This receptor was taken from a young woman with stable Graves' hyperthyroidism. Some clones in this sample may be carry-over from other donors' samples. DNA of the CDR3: TGCAGCGATACCCAGGGGGGCGGCTACACCTTC. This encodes CSDTQGGGYTF.